A single sample is the source of the 2 T cell receptor beta chains below, sequenced in a study of T cell responses to AZD1222 COVID-19 vaccine. Repertoires were generated with immunoSEQ multiplex PCR, while TCRdb's copy carries only in-frame clones and drops some. This table holds around 200,000 clones, approximately 91% found once. Material: peripheral blood, obtained on day 0 of AZD1222 vaccination. The receptor source for this set is an adult in good health.

V gene TRBV6-5 combines with J gene TRBJ2-1; TRBD2 matches at 7 bases. In germline, CDR1 is MNHEY, CDR2 SVGAGI. This CDR3 spans 15 amino acids. The V segment lost 0 bases and the J segment 6 bases; nucleotides outside the gene matches: 5. CDR3 nucleotide sequence: TGTGCCAGCAGTTACTCGGGACTACCCCCCAATGAGCAGTTCTTC. Its translation: CASSYSGLPPNEQFF.

The gene calls are TRBV2 and TRBJ1-1; D might be TRBD1 (5 bases). Germline V CDR1 and CDR2: SNHLY, FYNNEI. V was cut by 4 bases and J by 11 bases, with 8 bases left in between. CDR3 length: 10 amino acids. The CDR3 spells CASSGPGAFF. The CDR3 bases are TGTGCCAGCAGTGGACCAGGGGCTTTCTTT.